The rows below give T cell receptor beta chains drawn from one sample of a study of T cell responses to AZD1222 COVID-19 vaccine. Some clones are missing from TCRdb's copy, which holds only in-frame ones; the method was immunoSEQ multiplex PCR. The sample consists of roughly 35,000 clones, about 84% of them appearing once. Sample: peripheral blood, taken 28 days after the second AZD1222 dose. All receptors come from an adult who received the AZD1222 COVID-19 vaccine. CDR3s include the opening cysteine and the closing phenylalanine or tryptophan. The D gene is left open where the match is weak. Not every row has a clone size; where given, it reads once, few, many or a size class.

V gene,clone size,J gene,D gene,CDR3 DNA,CDR3 protein
TRBV7-9,.,TRBJ1-2,.,TGTGCCAGCAGCCCGACAGTTAGCTACACCTTC,CASSPTVSYTF
TRBV7-3,.,TRBJ2-2,TRBD2,TGTGCCAGCCAGAGCGGGAGCCAAGGGCTCGGGGAGCTGTTTTTT,CASQSGSQGLGELFF
TRBV29-1,.,TRBJ2-1,.,TGCAGCGTTTCGGCCGGTGAGCAGTTCTTC,CSVSAGEQFF
TRBV2,.,TRBJ2-2,.,TGTGCCAGCAGTGAAGCGCCGAGGTCCTCGAACACCGGGGAGCTGTTTTTT,CASSEAPRSSNTGELFF
TRBV5-1,once,TRBJ1-6,.,TGCGCCAGCAGCTTGGCACGAGGGGGGAAAGGAAATAATTCACCCCTCCACTTT,CASSLARGGKGNNSPLHF
TRBV6-2/TRBV6-3,.,TRBJ2-7,.,TGTGCCAGCAGTTACCCCCCAGGGCCGGTGCCCTACGAGCAGTACTTC,CASSYPPGPVPYEQYF
TRBV5-6,once,TRBJ2-1,TRBD1,TGTGCCAGCAGCTTGCGGACAGGCTACAATGAGCAGTTCTTC,CASSLRTGYNEQFF
TRBV5-4,.,TRBJ2-5,TRBD2,TGTGCCAGCAGCTTGTTTTCGGGAGGGGGAGAGACCCAGTACTTC,CASSLFSGGGETQYF
TRBV9,.,TRBJ2-5,.,TGTGCCAGCAGCGTAGGATCGGCCCAAGAGACCCAGTACTTC,CASSVGSAQETQYF
TRBV7-2,.,TRBJ2-7,.,TGTGCCAGCAGCTTAGGCGGGGTGGGAGGCGAGCAGTACTTC,CASSLGGVGGEQYF
TRBV19,.,TRBJ1-2,TRBD1,TGTGCCAGTAGTAGAAACCCCGGGACAGGGCCTGGCTACACCTTC,CASSRNPGTGPGYTF
TRBV6-2/TRBV6-3,.,TRBJ1-5,TRBD1,TGTGCCAGCAGTCACCGTGGGACAGGGGCGTATCAGCCCCAGCATTTT,CASSHRGTGAYQPQHF
TRBV5-1,.,TRBJ1-3,TRBD1,TGCGCCAGCAGCTTGGGGGGACAGAGCTCTGGAAACACCATATATTTT,CASSLGGQSSGNTIYF
TRBV14,few,TRBJ1-6,TRBD1,TGTGCCAGCAGCCAAGAGACAGGGATTTCACCCCTCCACTTT,CASSQETGISPLHF
TRBV10-3,.,TRBJ1-5,.,TGTGCCATCAGTGAAGGTGGGGCCAATCAGCCCCAGCATTTT,CAISEGGANQPQHF
TRBV19,.,TRBJ1-4,TRBD1,TGTGCCAGTAGTCAAGGGGGCGCAGGTGAAAAACTGTTTTTT,CASSQGGAGEKLFF
TRBV18,.,TRBJ1-1,.,TGTGCCAGCTCACCAGGGGCAGGATCGGTGGGGGACACTGAAGCTTTCTTT,CASSPGAGSVGDTEAFF
TRBV5-4,.,TRBJ2-1,.,TGTGCCAGCAGCTTCCGTCGGGCTGGCAATGAGCAGTTCTTC,CASSFRRAGNEQFF
TRBV27,few,TRBJ1-6,TRBD1,TGTGCCAGCAGTTTTGGGGACAGGGGGCTTCGTTCACCCCTCCACTTT,CASSFGDRGLRSPLHF
TRBV2,.,TRBJ2-3,.,TGTGCCAGCACCCAGGGGCGCACAGATACGCAGTATTTT,CASTQGRTDTQYF
TRBV18,once,TRBJ2-1,TRBD1,TGTGCCAGCTCACCGGTCCTGACAGGGGGAACCTACAATGAGCAGTTCTTC,CASSPVLTGGTYNEQFF
TRBV27,.,TRBJ1-1,TRBD1,TGTGCCAGCAGTTCGGGACAGCTGATTGAAGCTTTCTTT,CASSSGQLIEAFF
TRBV10-3,few,TRBJ1-5,.,TGTGCCATCAGGGGGGACTCCTATCAAGCCCAGCATTTT,CAIRGDSYQAQHF
TRBV19,.,TRBJ2-2,.,TGTGCCAGTAGGGAGACGGGAGTCACCGGGGAGCTGTTTTTT,CASRETGVTGELFF
TRBV27,.,TRBJ1-6,.,TGTGCCAGCAGTTCCCGAGGTAGCTCCTATAATTCACCCCTCCACTTT,CASSSRGSSYNSPLHF
TRBV7-9,.,TRBJ2-3,TRBD2,TGTGCCAGCAGCTCTAGCGGGAGGCTTAGCACAGATACGCAGTATTTT,CASSSSGRLSTDTQYF
TRBV3-1/TRBV3-2,.,TRBJ1-2,.,TGTGCCAGCAGCCTCGAATACCGGGGCTACACCTTC,CASSLEYRGYTF
TRBV5-5,.,TRBJ1-1,.,TGTGCCAGCAGCGTAACGGTGCCCTACACTGAAGCTTTCTTT,CASSVTVPYTEAFF
TRBV5-6,.,TRBJ2-5,TRBD1,TGTGCCAGCAGCTCGAGGGACAGGGGGTATGAGGAGACCCAGTACTTC,CASSSRDRGYEETQYF
TRBV10-3,.,TRBJ1-2,.,TGTGCCATCAGTGAAGGGGAAAACTATGGCTACACCTTC,CAISEGENYGYTF
TRBV7-9,.,TRBJ2-5,TRBD2,TGTGCCAGCAGCTTAGAAGCGGGAGGGCCGAAGACCCAGTACTTC,CASSLEAGGPKTQYF
TRBV6-1,.,TRBJ2-1,.,TGTGCCAGCAGTGAAGGACCCCAGGGGCAGTTCTTC,CASSEGPQGQFF
TRBV6-5,.,TRBJ2-7,TRBD1,TGTGCCAGCAGACCGGACAGGGGAAGCTCCTACGAGCAGTACTTC,CASRPDRGSSYEQYF
TRBV19,.,TRBJ1-2,TRBD1,TGTGCCAGTACCTTACCTGGACAGGGCTATGGCTACACCTTC,CASTLPGQGYGYTF
TRBV2,.,TRBJ1-1,.,TGTGCCAGCAGTAACCAGGGGAACACTGAAGCTTTCTTT,CASSNQGNTEAFF
TRBV5-4,.,TRBJ1-6,.,TGTGCCAGCAGCCCGACTGCGTCAGGCGCTGGAGGTTCACCCCTCCACTTT,CASSPTASGAGGSPLHF
TRBV6-6,.,TRBJ1-5,.,TGTGCCAGCAGTAGACAGGATACCAATCAGCCCCAGCATTTT,CASSRQDTNQPQHF
TRBV28,.,TRBJ2-1,.,TGTGCCAGCAGAGGGGGGGCCTTCCGAAATGAGCAGTTCTTC,CASRGGAFRNEQFF
TRBV6-2/TRBV6-3,.,TRBJ1-1,.,TGTGCCAGCAGTTACCTCTCCAAACGCAGTGAAGCTTTCTTT,CASSYLSKRSEAFF
TRBV11-3,once,TRBJ2-5,TRBD1,TGTGCCAGCAGCTTAGAGGCCCCTTGGACAGGGGGCGGGCAAGAGACCCAGTACTTC,CASSLEAPWTGGGQETQYF
TRBV7-3,.,TRBJ1-2,.,TGTGCCAGCAGCTTAAAACAGGGCTATGGCTACACCTTC,CASSLKQGYGYTF
TRBV27,.,TRBJ1-6,TRBD1,TGTGCCAGCAGTTTCGACAGGGAATCACCCCTCCACTTT,CASSFDRESPLHF
TRBV6-5,.,TRBJ1-2,TRBD1,TGTGCCAGCAGCTCTCAGGGGACAGGGGTCTATGGCTACACCTTC,CASSSQGTGVYGYTF
TRBV6-1,.,TRBJ1-6,.,TGTGCCAGCAGTGAACGGCAGGTTATGTATTCACCCCTCCACTTT,CASSERQVMYSPLHF
TRBV29-1,.,TRBJ1-2,.,TGCAGCGTTGAAGTTAGAGGATCCTACTATGGCTACACCTTC,CSVEVRGSYYGYTF
TRBV19,.,TRBJ1-1,.,TGTGCCAGTAGTTGGGAACCAACCAAGGGGGCTTTCTTT,CASSWEPTKGAFF
TRBV5-6,.,TRBJ1-4,TRBD1,TGTGCCAGCAGCCGGAGACAGGGCGGTGAAAAACTGTTTTTT,CASSRRQGGEKLFF